The entry below describes one TCR beta chain. The sample originates from a study of blood T cell repertoires in COVID-19. This table comes from immunoSEQ multiplex PCR, and its TCRdb copy is limited to in-frame clones, with some not included. The sample holds fewer than 150,000 clones, around 85% seen once. The CDR3 consists of 18 residues. The ends were cut back, 3 bases at V and 4 bases at J, with 21 bases in the middle. Germline-derived CDR1 and CDR2 are SGHNT and YENEEA. The material sequenced was peripheral blood. The receptor's source is a human donor in a cohort sampled during active COVID-19. The J gene is TRBJ2-2, the V gene TRBV11-3; a possible D gene is TRBD1 (6 bases). The CDR3 loop is CASSFDTLGAGSTGELFF. CDR3 coding DNA: TGTGCCAGCAGCTTCGACACTTTGGGGGCAGGGTCCACCGGGGAGCTGTTTTTT.